This T cell receptor beta chain was profiled in a study of spatial heterogeneity in lung cancer. In TCRdb, the 5' RACE reads were re-called with MiXCR into one record per CDR3 protein. The sample contains 45,000 to 55,000 distinct CDR3 sequences, less than 6% of which appear only once. The sample's time point: sample taken at primary tumor resection. With 1 base removed from V and 4 bases from J, the gap between germline ends came to 7 bases. The CDR3 is 14 amino acids. Germline assignment: CDR1 SNHLY and CDR2 FYNNEI. In this sample, this clonotype turned up many times. V gene TRBV2 combines with J gene TRBJ2-2, with D tentatively TRBD2 (6 bases). Sequenced material: PBMCs, taken at surgery. The source is a male donor with early-stage non-small cell lung cancer. This CDR3 reads CASSEGGVTGELFF. The CDR3 DNA is TGTGCCAGCAGTGAAGGGGGGGTCACCGGGGAGCTGTTTTTT.